The 14 T cell receptor beta chains in this list originate from one sample, sequenced in a study of blood T cell repertoires in COVID-19. Method: immunoSEQ multiplex PCR; TCRdb's copy keeps in-frame clones and lacks some. The data contain 200,000 to 300,000 clones, 75% to 95% of them singletons. Material for sequencing was peripheral blood. Every receptor here comes from a person aged 18 to 35 with COVID-19, enrolled during active disease.

This chain joins TRBV6-6 and TRBJ1-1, with unresolved D. There are 12 residues in the CDR3. CDR1 and CDR2 from the germline V gene are MNHNY and SVGAGI (reference sequence). V was shortened by 6 bases and J by 2 bases, with 7 bases between the two germline ends. The DNA of the CDR3 is TGTGCCAGCAGCCTTAAAAACACTGAAGCTTTCTTT. Protein product: CASSLKNTEAFF.

The chain is built from TRBV2 and TRBJ2-7, with D uncertain. Germline values: CDR1 SNHLY, CDR2 FYNNEI. The V gene lost 2 bases and the J gene lost 4 bases, with 3 bases spanning the gap. This CDR3 is 11 amino acids long. The CDR3 sequence: CASSETYEQYF. In DNA form, the CDR3 reads TGTGCCAGCAGTGAAACATACGAGCAGTACTTC.

The chain links TRBV3-1 (or the pseudogene TRBV3-2) to TRBJ1-2, with 8 positions matching TRBD1. CDR3 size: 14 residues. V was pared by 0 bases and J by 7 bases, with 4 bases of the junction left unmatched. Looked up from germline, CDR1 is LGHDT and CDR2 is YNNKEL (reference sequence). In DNA form, the CDR3 reads TGTGCCAGCAGCCAAGAAGACAGGGGTGTTGGCTACACCTTC. Its translation: CASSQEDRGVGYTF.

This clone was counted a few times. The J gene is TRBJ1-3, the V gene TRBV5-6, with D perhaps TRBD1 (6 bases). Germline CDR1 and CDR2: SGHDT and YYEEEE. Trimming cost V 4 bases and J 1 base, with 9 bases left between them. The CDR3 loop spans 14 amino acids. CDR3: CASSPTGSGNTIYF. The CDR3 nucleotides are TGTGCCAGCAGCCCAACAGGGTCTGGAAACACCATATATTTT.

V usage is TRBV10-3 and J usage is TRBJ2-7, with 8 bases identical to TRBD1. The CDR3 is 13 amino acids. V lost 5 bases, J lost 5 bases, and 5 bases stayed unmatched. CDR1 and CDR2 from the germline V gene are ENHRY and SYGVKD. Here the CDR3 reads CAISSRGQDEQYF. CDR3 DNA: TGTGCCATCAGTTCCAGGGGGCAGGACGAGCAGTACTTC.

This sequence joins TRBV9 and TRBJ2-3; a weak D match, TRBD2 (6 bases). CDR1 is SGDLS and CDR2 is YYNGEE in the germline V gene. V was cut by 7 bases and J by 1 base, with 10 bases left in between. The CDR3 loop spans 13 amino acids. The CDR3 reads CASQTGGTDTQYF. The CDR3 DNA sequence: TGTGCCAGCCAGACGGGAGGCACAGATACGCAGTATTTT.

The rearrangement links TRBV7-8 to TRBJ2-1; 11 bases align to TRBD1. Germline V lookup: CDR1 SGHVS, CDR2 FQNEAQ. The ends lost 4 bases at V and 6 bases at J; junction bases unmatched: 5. The CDR3 is 15 amino acids. In nucleotides, the CDR3 is TGTGCCAGCAGCTCCGGGACAGGGGGTTTCAATGAGCAGTTCTTC. As protein: CASSSGTGGFNEQFF.

The CDR3 loop is CATSRIQGTDGYTF. The DNA for the CDR3 is TGTGCCACCAGCAGAATACAGGGAACGGATGGCTACACCTTC. This rearrangement joins TRBV15 to TRBJ1-2; maybe TRBD1 (6 bases). The length of the CDR3 is 14 residues. Germline V CDR1 and CDR2: LNHNV, YYDKDF (reference sequence). Trimming shortened V by 2 bases and J by 6 bases, and 13 bases separated the two germline ends. The full variable domain, completed using reference TRBV15 and TRBJ1-2, is DAMVIQNPRYQVTQFGKPVTLSCSQTLNHNVMYWYQQKSSQAPKLLFHYYDKDFNNEADTPDNFQSRRPNTSFCFLDIRSPGLGDTAMYLCATSRIQGTDGYTFGSGTRLTVV.

CDR3 nucleotides: TGTGCCAGCAGTTTAGCGGGAGTGGCAGATACGCAGTATTTT. This codes for CASSLAGVADTQYF. The chain joins TRBV2 to TRBJ2-3; 9 positions agree with TRBD2. The CDR3 consists of 14 residues. Germline V gives CDR1 SNHLY, CDR2 FYNNEI. Trimming at V came to 5 bases and at J to 4 bases, leaving 4 bases not matched to a gene.

This clone was seen just once. This chain joins TRBV5-1 and TRBJ2-2; TRBD2 is a possible D gene (6 bases). Trimming cost V 3 bases and J 4 bases, with 10 bases left between them. From germline, CDR1 is SGHRS and CDR2 YFSETQ. The CDR3 runs 14 residues. CDR3 coding DNA: TGCGCCAGCAGCTGGGGGGTAGGCACCGGGGAGCTGTTTTTT. Translated: CASSWGVGTGELFF.

In this sample, this clone turned up once. The V and J genes are TRBV11-2 and TRBJ2-5; no reliable D call. Looked up from germline, CDR1 is SGHAT and CDR2 is FQNNGV. Trimming shortened V by 5 bases and J by 12 bases, and 10 bases separated the two germline ends. This CDR3 region has 10 residues. The chain's CDR3 is CASSGRDEYF. In nucleotides, the CDR3 is TGTGCCAGCAGCGGGCGAGATGAGTACTTC.

V is TRBV7-9 and J is TRBJ1-2; 9 positions match TRBD1. CDR3 length equals 12 residues. The germline CDR1 and CDR2 sequences are SEHNR and FQNEAQ (reference sequence). J lost 2 bases, V lost 8 bases, and 0 bases had no gene match. In nucleotides, the CDR3 is TGTGCCAGCGGGACAGGGAACTATGGCTACACCTTC. This encodes CASGTGNYGYTF.

CDR3 coding DNA: TGTGCCAGCAGCTCCCCAGGTGTACCAGCTAGCACAGATACGCAGTATTTT. Its protein product is CASSSPGVPASTDTQYF. This chain uses TRBV7-9 with TRBJ2-3, with D hard to call. Germline V lookup: CDR1 SEHNR, CDR2 FQNEAQ (reference sequence). The CDR3 runs to 17 residues. The V and J ends lost 4 bases and 0 bases respectively, with 17 bases between them.

The rearrangement joins TRBV28 to TRBJ2-4, with D tentatively TRBD2 (5 bases). The ends were cut back, 5 bases at V and 6 bases at J, with 17 bases in the middle. The CDR3 length is 15 residues. Germline loops: CDR1 MDHEN, CDR2 SYDVKM. The CDR3 DNA reads TGTGCCAGCAGTCCCCCCCCGGGGATGTCAAACATTCAGTACTTC. It specifies CASSPPPGMSNIQYF.